This T cell receptor (beta chain) stems from a study of T-cell reconstitution after alpha-beta-depleted transplantation in children. This CDR3 is built from 15 residues. The V and J ends lost 4 bases and 10 bases respectively, with 20 bases between them. The table lists this clonotype with many counts. Preparation of the TCRbeta library was carried out with unique molecular identifiers. TCRdb re-called the PCR reads with MiXCR, one entry per CDR3 protein. The profile shows 350,000 to 450,000 distinct CDR3 sequences, approximately 12% of them singletons. This material consisted of PBMCs, taken from the stem cell graft. J is TRBJ2-1 and V is TRBV12-3 or TRBV12-4, with a weak D call TRBD1 (5 bases). This receptor was obtained from a human donor who donated a stem cell graft to a child with Fanconi anemia. In nucleotides, the CDR3 is TGTGCCAGCAGTTCTCAGGGCCCCCCCGAGCGCGAGCAGTTCTTC. This gives the protein CASSSQGPPEREQFF.